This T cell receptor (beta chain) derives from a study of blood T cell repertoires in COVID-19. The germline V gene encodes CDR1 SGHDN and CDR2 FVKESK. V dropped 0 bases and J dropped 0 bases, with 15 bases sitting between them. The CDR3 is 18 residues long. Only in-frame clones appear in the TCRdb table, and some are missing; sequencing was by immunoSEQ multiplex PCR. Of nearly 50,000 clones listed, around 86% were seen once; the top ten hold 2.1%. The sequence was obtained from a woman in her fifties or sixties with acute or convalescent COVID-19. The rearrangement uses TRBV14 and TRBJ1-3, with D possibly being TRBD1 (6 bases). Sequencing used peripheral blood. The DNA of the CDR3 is TGTGCCAGCAGCCAAGACCAGGGGATCGGGTTCTCTGGAAACACCATATATTTT. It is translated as CASSQDQGIGFSGNTIYF.